The 5 T cell receptor beta chains below come from one sample, sequenced in a study of shared clonotypes between healthy human individuals. Profiling relied on immunoSEQ multiplex PCR, and the TCRdb table lists in-frame clones only, not all of them. The sample shows about 2 million clones, roughly 94% of them seen only once. As defined, naive CD8 cells were CD45RO-negative and positively selected for CCR7, with terminally differentiated effector memory CD45RA+ cells excluded. The specimen sequenced was naive CD8+ T cells sorted from blood. Source of these receptors: a young man in good health.

The chain uses TRBV28 and TRBJ2-3, with 9 nucleotides matching TRBD2. The V and J ends lost 6 bases and 6 bases, in that order; junction bases with no gene match: 19. CDR3 length equals 18 residues. Germline V gene sequence: CDR1 MDHEN, CDR2 SYDVKM. CDR3 bases: TGTGCCAGCAGCTTAACCTCCGGACGAGCGGGGGGCCACGATACGCAGTATTTT. Protein sequence: CASSLTSGRAGGHDTQYF.

The chain joins TRBV13 to TRBJ2-5, with 7 bases aligning to TRBD1. The CDR3 covers 14 residues. Losses at the gene ends were 3 bases for V and 3 bases for J; bases not matched to a gene: 4. The germline gives CDR1 PRHDT, CDR2 FYEKMQ (reference sequence). CDR3 in amino acids: CASSFRTGEETQYF. The CDR3 region has the DNA TGTGCCAGCAGCTTCCGGACAGGTGAAGAGACCCAGTACTTC.

This clone turned up a few times. This chain connects TRBV16 to TRBJ2-7; D is unclear. CDR1 KGHSY and CDR2 FQNENV come from the germline V gene. The CDR3 is made up of 11 amino acids. The V end was cut by 5 bases, the J end by 5 bases, with 7 bases between. The DNA of the CDR3 is TGTGCCAGCAGCGGAGAAGACGAGCAGTACTTC. Protein sequence: CASSGEDEQYF.

The chain has TRBV10-3 and TRBJ2-7; TRBD1 matches 9 bases. Trimming removed 10 bases from V and 7 bases from J; junction bases left unmatched: 20. Germline V gene data show CDR1 as ENHRY and CDR2 as SYGVKD. The CDR3 spans 16 residues. The CDR3 nucleotides are TGTGCCACCAACAGGGGGCGTATCTGGGGCTCGGGGGAGCAGTACTTC. It specifies CATNRGRIWGSGEQYF.

This clone was detected once. This chain connects TRBV2 to TRBJ1-5; a possible D gene is TRBD1 (6 bases). Germline CDR1 SNHLY, CDR2 FYNNEI. Trimming left V 6 bases short and J 8 bases short, with 20 bases between. The CDR3 is made up of 15 amino acids. CDR3 region: CASRPQNRATEPQHF. The CDR3 nucleotides read TGTGCCAGCAGGCCCCAGAACAGGGCTACGGAGCCCCAGCATTTT. Looking up the rest from reference TRBV2 and TRBJ1-5 gives the full variable domain: EPEVTQTPSHQVTQMGQEVILRCVPISNHLYFYWYRQILGQKVEFLVSFYNNEISEKSEIFDDQFSVERPDGSNFTLKIRSTKLEDSAMYFCASRPQNRATEPQHFGDGTRLSIL.